There are many counts of the clone carrying this T cell receptor (beta chain). These data belong to a study of human T cells and chemical hapten exposure. MiXCR, run by TCRdb on the RACE reads, gives a single entry per CDR3 protein. Found here are over 100,000 distinct CDR3 sequences, over 9% of them singletons; the top ten hold roughly 2.3%. V lost 4 bases and J lost 5, with 11 bases in between. The length of the CDR3 is 13 residues. Per the germline V gene, CDR1 is MGHRA and CDR2 is YSYEKL. Time point indicated: patch test 3, about 24 weeks after DPC sensitization. Treatment described: therapeutic diphenylcyclopropenone sensitization with weekly scalp DPC.

Sequencing was performed on whole blood, taken in connection with sensitization to the hapten diphenylcyclopropenone (DPC). This receptor was taken from a woman aged 50 to 60 with alopecia areata. Some clones in this sample may be carry-over from other donors' samples. V is TRBV4-1 and J is TRBJ2-5; D is perhaps TRBD2 (6 bases). The CDR3 here is CASSRLVLETQYF. In nucleotides, the CDR3 is TGCGCCAGCAGCCGACTAGTACTGGAGACCCAGTACTTC.